This T cell receptor beta chain was sequenced for a study of blood T cell repertoires in COVID-19. As for the study in general: T cells, B-cell-depleted T cells, or PBMCs provided the cDNA or gDNA that served as material.

Per the study methods: From reference gene primer amplification, estimates of nucleated cell counts were derived. TCRdb keeps only in-frame clones here, not all; method: immunoSEQ multiplex PCR. V, J and clone size were drawn from that table, and D and trimming were deduced from the DNA. The sample records fewer than 35,000 clones, 89% being singletons. This sequence originates from an elderly man with acute or convalescent COVID-19. The sequenced material came from peripheral blood.

Written as DNA, the CDR3 is TGTGCCAGCAGCTTGGGGCCTAGGGGGCGATGGAGCAATCAGCCCCAGCATTTT. Translation gives CASSLGPRGRWSNQPQHF. This chain connects TRBV5-6 to TRBJ1-5; 7 bases are a match to TRBD1. Germline V gene lookup returns CDR1 SGHDT and CDR2 YYEEEE. The CDR3 is made up of 18 amino acids. V was clipped by 0 bases and J by 1 base; unmatched bases: 10. The whole variable domain, remainder taken from reference TRBV5-6 and TRBJ1-5, is DAGVTQSPTHLIKTRGQQVTLRCSPKSGHDTVSWYQQALGQGPQFIFQYYEEEERQRGNFPDRFSGHQFPNYSSELNVNALLLGDSALYLCASSLGPRGRWSNQPQHFGDGTRLSIL.